The rows below give T cell receptor beta chains drawn from one sample of a study of cytomegalovirus exposure and HLA in healthy donors. Method: immunoSEQ multiplex PCR; TCRdb's copy keeps in-frame clones and lacks some. The sample yields 150,000 to 180,000 clones, about three quarters seen once. Source material: PBMCs. Receptors originate from a woman between 40 and 50 years old in good health and CMV-seronegative. The CDR3 runs from the conserved cysteine through the conserved F or W. A D gene is named only where the DNA matches it firmly. The size field is filled for only some rows; it gives once, few, many or a size class.

clone_size j_call v_call d_call cdr3_aa cdr3_nt
- TRBJ1-1 TRBV27 - CASSDGGGNTEAFF TGTGCCAGCAGTGATGGTGGAGGGAACACTGAAGCTTTCTTT
- TRBJ2-2 TRBV11-2 TRBD1 CASSQQGSGGELFF TGTGCCAGCAGTCAACAGGGGAGTGGCGGGGAGCTGTTTTTT
- TRBJ2-7 TRBV27 - CASSLEGGISYEQYF TGTGCCAGCAGCCTAGAGGGCGGGATCTCCTACGAGCAGTACTTC
- TRBJ1-6 TRBV10-2 - CASSEGRGIWSPLHF TGCGCCAGCAGTGAGGGCAGGGGTATATGGTCACCCCTCCACTTT
- TRBJ1-2 TRBV5-1 - CASAEGYGYTF TGCGCCAGCGCGGAGGGCTATGGCTACACCTTC
- TRBJ2-7 TRBV14 - CASSQEWRMSGPGEQYF TGTGCCAGCAGCCAAGAGTGGCGGATGAGCGGGCCGGGCGAGCAGTACTTC
few TRBJ1-5 TRBV2 - CASSERGSNQPQHF TGTGCCAGCAGTGAGCGGGGTAGCAATCAGCCCCAGCATTTT
- TRBJ1-1 TRBV5-4 - CASSLPGTQAEAFF TGTGCCAGCAGCTTGCCCGGGACTCAAGCTGAAGCTTTCTTT
- TRBJ2-7 TRBV6-1 TRBD1 CASSGTGHYEQYF TGTGCCAGCAGTGGGACAGGTCACTACGAGCAGTACTTC
- TRBJ2-7 TRBV6-5 TRBD1 CASSPRGQPSYEQYF TGTGCCAGCAGCCCCCGGGGACAGCCCTCCTACGAGCAGTACTTC
- TRBJ2-7 TRBV19 TRBD1 CASSGRGSYEQYF TGTGCCAGTAGTGGCAGGGGGTCCTACGAGCAGTACTTC
- TRBJ1-5 TRBV2 - CASRGREFEGSDQPQHF TGTGCCAGCAGGGGCAGGGAATTCGAAGGGTCCGATCAGCCCCAGCATTTT
- TRBJ1-6 TRBV4-1 - CASSQARGDRNSPLHF TGCGCCAGCAGCCAGGCCCGCGGGGACCGCAATTCACCCCTCCACTTT
once TRBJ2-2 TRBV5-1 - CASTPGISTLNTGELFF TGCGCCAGCACCCCGGGAATTAGTACACTGAACACCGGGGAGCTGTTTTTT
few TRBJ2-5 TRBV28 TRBD2 CASSPYRTSQETQYF TGTGCCAGCAGTCCCTACAGGACTAGCCAAGAGACCCAGTACTTC
- TRBJ2-5 TRBV6-6 TRBD2 CASSRGGETQYF TGTGCCAGCAGCCGGGGGGGAGAGACCCAGTACTTC
- TRBJ1-4 TRBV9 TRBD1 CASSAATGGSNEKLFF TGTGCCAGCAGCGCAGCTACAGGGGGGTCGAATGAAAAACTGTTTTTT
- TRBJ1-1 TRBV6-5 TRBD1 CASSYSGRGEAFF TGTGCCAGCAGTTACTCTGGCAGGGGGGAAGCTTTCTTT
- TRBJ1-1 TRBV15 - CATSRGTLNTEAFF TGTGCCACCAGCAGGGGGACACTGAACACTGAAGCTTTCTTT
- TRBJ1-3 TRBV5-1 - CASSLSGSSGNTIYF TGCGCCAGCAGCTTGTCGGGGTCTTCTGGAAACACCATATATTTT
- TRBJ1-5 TRBV5-1 - CASSFGAGNQPQHF TGCGCCAGCAGCTTTGGGGCAGGCAATCAGCCCCAGCATTTT
- TRBJ1-1 TRBV5-1 - CASSLTGLGMNTEAFF TGCGCCAGCAGCTTAACAGGGCTTGGTATGAACACTGAAGCTTTCTTT
- TRBJ2-3 TRBV29-1 - CSVDMGRVWTDTQYF TGCAGCGTTGATATGGGCAGGGTTTGGACAGATACGCAGTATTTT
once TRBJ2-7 TRBV29-1 - CSVEGRPYEQYF TGCAGCGTTGAAGGGAGGCCATACGAGCAGTACTTC
- TRBJ1-2 TRBV5-8 - CASSLHVDYGYTF TGTGCCAGCAGCTTGCATGTTGACTATGGCTACACCTTC
once TRBJ1-3 TRBV7-9 - CASSSTDWVDSGNTIYF TGTGCCAGCAGCTCGACCGACTGGGTAGACTCTGGAAACACCATATATTTT